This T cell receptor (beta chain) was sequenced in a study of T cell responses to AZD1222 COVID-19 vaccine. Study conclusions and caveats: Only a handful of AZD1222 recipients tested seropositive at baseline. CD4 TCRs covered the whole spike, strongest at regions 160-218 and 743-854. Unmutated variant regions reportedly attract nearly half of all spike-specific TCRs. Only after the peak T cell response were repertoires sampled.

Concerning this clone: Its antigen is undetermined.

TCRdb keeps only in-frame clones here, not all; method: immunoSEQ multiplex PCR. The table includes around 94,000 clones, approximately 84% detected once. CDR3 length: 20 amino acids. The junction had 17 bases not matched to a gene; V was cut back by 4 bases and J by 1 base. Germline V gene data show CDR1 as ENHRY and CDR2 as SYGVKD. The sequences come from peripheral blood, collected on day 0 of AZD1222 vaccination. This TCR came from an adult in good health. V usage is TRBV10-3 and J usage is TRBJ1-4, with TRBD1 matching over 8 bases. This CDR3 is CAISVFPVRNRGRTNEKLFF. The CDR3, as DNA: TGTGCCATCAGTGTATTCCCTGTTCGAAACAGGGGGAGAACTAATGAAAAACTGTTTTTT.